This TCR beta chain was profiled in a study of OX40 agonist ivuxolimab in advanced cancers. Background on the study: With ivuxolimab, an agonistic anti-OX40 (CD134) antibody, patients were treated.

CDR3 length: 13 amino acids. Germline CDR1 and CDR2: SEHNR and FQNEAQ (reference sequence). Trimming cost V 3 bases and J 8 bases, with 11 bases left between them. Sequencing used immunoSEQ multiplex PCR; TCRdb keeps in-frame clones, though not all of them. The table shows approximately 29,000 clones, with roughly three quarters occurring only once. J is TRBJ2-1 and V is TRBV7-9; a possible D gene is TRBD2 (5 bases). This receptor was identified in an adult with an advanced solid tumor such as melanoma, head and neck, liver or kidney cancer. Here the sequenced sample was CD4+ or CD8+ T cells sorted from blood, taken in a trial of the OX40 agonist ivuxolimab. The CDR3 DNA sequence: TGTGCCAGCAGCTTCACTAGGATCGATGAGCAGTTCTTC. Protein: CASSFTRIDEQFF.